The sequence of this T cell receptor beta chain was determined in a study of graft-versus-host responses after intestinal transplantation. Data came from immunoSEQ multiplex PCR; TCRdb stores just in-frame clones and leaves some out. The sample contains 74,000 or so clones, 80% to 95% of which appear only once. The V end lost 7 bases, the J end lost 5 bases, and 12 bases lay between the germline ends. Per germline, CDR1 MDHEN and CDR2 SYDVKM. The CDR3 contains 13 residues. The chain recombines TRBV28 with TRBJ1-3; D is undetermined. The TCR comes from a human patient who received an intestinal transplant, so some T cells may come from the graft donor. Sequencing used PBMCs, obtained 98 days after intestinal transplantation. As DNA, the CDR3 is TGTGCCAGCAACCCCCCGGCAAGAAACACCATATATTTT. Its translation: CASNPPARNTIYF.